Following are 23 T cell receptor beta chains from one sample sequenced in a study of T cell responses to AZD1222 COVID-19 vaccine. The assay was immunoSEQ multiplex PCR, and TCRdb's table has in-frame clones only and misses some. The table records some 130,000 clones, around 90% of them present only once. This sample comprised peripheral blood, obtained on day 0 of AZD1222 vaccination. Receptors were obtained from an adult in good health.

The J gene is TRBJ2-7, the V gene TRBV18, with D perhaps matching TRBD1 or TRBD2 (5 bases each). Trimming stripped 6 bases from V and 2 bases from J, with 17 bases between. This CDR3 region has 15 residues. Germline CDR1 is KGHSH and CDR2 is LQKENI. For the CDR3, the DNA is TGTGCCAGCTCGCGTGACCGGGACCGACCCTACGAGCAGTACTTC. It codes for CASSRDRDRPYEQYF.

The chain has TRBV25-1 and TRBJ2-7; D remains ambiguous. Trimming left V 4 bases short and J 6 bases short, with 10 bases between. From germline, CDR1 is MGHDK and CDR2 SYGVNS. The CDR3 is 12 residues long. The CDR3 loop is CASSGLVAEQYF. CDR3 in DNA: TGTGCCAGCAGTGGCTTGGTCGCCGAGCAGTACTTC.

The rearrangement links TRBV6-5 to TRBJ1-1; D is uncertain. Deletions cut 8 bases from V and 1 base from J, with 14 bases between. Germline CDR1 MNHEY, CDR2 SVGAGI. CDR3 length: 14 residues. CDR3 residues: CASVLKKGNTEAFF. The CDR3 nucleotides are TGTGCCAGCGTCCTAAAAAAGGGGAACACTGAAGCTTTCTTT.

The chain couples TRBV5-1 to TRBJ2-3; 13 bases line up with TRBD2. The CDR3 loop spans 16 amino acids. Germline V lookup: CDR1 SGHRS, CDR2 YFSETQ. J was trimmed by 2 bases and V by 5 bases; bases with no gene match: 5. Here the CDR3 DNA reads TGCGCCAGCAGTGCCGGACTAGCGGGGGCCACAGATACGCAGTATTTT. This codes for CASSAGLAGATDTQYF.

This clone was counted only a few times. The chain employs TRBV29-1 and TRBJ2-7, with D hard to call. Germline V gives CDR1 SQVTM, CDR2 ANQGSEA. The germline V and J ends were trimmed by 5 bases and 0 bases, with 14 bases remaining between them. The CDR3 is made up of 14 amino acids. CDR3 protein: CSVRAGYPSYEQYF. In nucleotides, the CDR3 is TGCAGCGTTCGAGCTGGCTACCCCTCCTACGAGCAGTACTTC.

The J gene is TRBJ1-1, the V gene TRBV29-1, with TRBD1 as a possible D gene (5 bases). Germline CDR1 and CDR2: SQVTM and ANQGSEA. The CDR3 length is 13 residues. The ends were cut back, 8 bases at V and 2 bases at J, with 15 bases in the middle. CDR3 region: CSSRETANTEAFF. The CDR3, as DNA: TGCAGCTCCAGAGAGACAGCCAACACTGAAGCTTTCTTT. The variable domain in full, with the rest retrieved from reference TRBV29-1 and TRBJ1-1, is SAVISQKPSRDICQRGTSLTIQCQVDSQVTMMFWYRQQPGQSLTLIATANQGSEATYESGFVIDKFPISRPNLTFSTLTVSNMSPEDSSIYLCSSRETANTEAFFGQGTRLTVV.

This sequence joins TRBV6-1 and TRBJ1-1; possibly TRBD1 for D (5 bases). The CDR3 runs 13 residues. Trimming left V 2 bases short and J 8 bases short, with 12 bases between. Germline values: CDR1 MNHNS, CDR2 SASEGT. The DNA for the CDR3 is TGTGCCAGCAGTGAACGGGGGGTGCCGGAAGCTTTCTTT. This codes for CASSERGVPEAFF.

This chain uses TRBV18 with TRBJ1-1; no firm D call. This CDR3 is built from 14 residues. The V end was cut by 2 bases, the J end by 2 bases, with 9 bases between. Germline V gene lookup returns CDR1 KGHSH and CDR2 LQKENI. The CDR3 DNA follows: TGTGCCAGCTCACCATCATCCCCTAACACTGAAGCTTTCTTT. This translates into CASSPSSPNTEAFF.

The chain combines TRBV7-2 with TRBJ1-1, with TRBD1 matching 7 bases. The ends lost 5 bases at V and 4 bases at J; junction bases unmatched: 10. CDR1 is SGHTA, CDR2 FQGNSA, per germline. The CDR3 totals 15 residues. CDR3 sequence reads: CASSPPGGFGTEAFF. DNA for the CDR3: TGTGCCAGCAGCCCCCCAGGGGGGTTCGGCACTGAAGCTTTCTTT.

This clone was recorded once. The J gene is TRBJ1-5, the V gene TRBV9, with D unclear. There are 13 residues in the CDR3. Germline values: CDR1 SGDLS, CDR2 YYNGEE. Trimming shortened V by 0 bases and J by 4 bases, and 5 bases separated the two germline ends. For the CDR3, the DNA is TGTGCCAGCAGCGTAGACCCAAATCAGCCCCAGCATTTT. Encoded protein: CASSVDPNQPQHF. The whole variable domain, remainder taken from reference TRBV9 and TRBJ1-5, is DSGVTQTPKHLITATGQRVTLRCSPRSGDLSVYWYQQSLDQGLQFLIQYYNGEERAKGNILERFSAQQFPDLHSELNLSSLELGDSALYFCASSVDPNQPQHFGDGTRLSIL.

CDR3 residues: CASSFSRTHEQFF. The DNA for the CDR3 is TGTGCCAGCAGCTTTTCTAGGACTCATGAGCAGTTCTTC. The chain is built from TRBV7-2 and TRBJ2-1, with D possibly TRBD2 on 5 matching bases. The CDR3 is made up of 13 amino acids. V shed 3 bases and J shed 8 bases, with 11 bases lying between them. Germline V gene sequence: CDR1 SGHTA, CDR2 FQGNSA.

This chain connects TRBV5-5 to TRBJ2-5, with D possibly called TRBD1 or TRBD2 (5 bases each). Germline CDR1 is SGHKS and CDR2 is YYEKEE (reference sequence). The CDR3 is 14 amino acids. Trimming removed 7 bases from V and 4 bases from J, with 17 bases in between. CDR3: CASGTVGGPETQYF. The DNA of the CDR3 is TGTGCCAGCGGGACGGTGGGCGGGCCAGAGACCCAGTACTTC.

CDR3 in amino acids: CSVVRGDEQFF. The CDR3 region has the DNA TGCAGCGTTGTCCGGGGGGATGAGCAGTTCTTC. The chain carries TRBV29-1 and TRBJ2-1; 7 bases line up with TRBD2. This CDR3 has 11 amino acids. Germline values: CDR1 SQVTM, CDR2 ANQGSEA. J lost 8 bases, V lost 4 bases, and 2 bases had no gene match.

The V and J genes are TRBV19 and TRBJ1-5; D gene uncertain. This CDR3 is 15 amino acids long. Germline V gene lookup returns CDR1 LNHDA and CDR2 SQIVND (reference sequence). Trimming stripped 4 bases from V and 10 bases from J, with 20 bases between. The CDR3 is CASSKSNGILEPQHF. The CDR3 region has the DNA TGTGCCAGTAGTAAGTCTAATGGGATCTTGGAACCCCAGCATTTT.

DNA for the CDR3: TGTGCCAGCAGCTTGGTATATGGTAGGGGCGAGGCTTACACTGAAGCTTTCTTT. Protein: CASSLVYGRGEAYTEAFF. The V call is TRBV5-8, the J call TRBJ1-1; D may be TRBD1 (5 bases). This CDR3 is built from 18 residues. Germline CDR1 is SGHTS and CDR2 is YDEGEE. V was trimmed by 0 bases and J by 3 bases, leaving 21 bases between them. Combining the CDR3 with reference TRBV5-8 and TRBJ1-1 gives the whole variable domain EAGVTQSPTHLIKTRGQQATLRCSPISGHTSVYWYQQALGLGLQFLLWYDEGEERNRGNFPPRFSGRQFPNYSSELNVNALELEDSALYLCASSLVYGRGEAYTEAFFGQGTRLTVV.

This chain connects TRBV7-2 to TRBJ1-6, with a tentative D call TRBD1 (6 bases). CDR3 size: 14 residues. V was pared by 1 base and J by 7 bases, with 8 bases between. Germline CDR1 is SGHTA and CDR2 is FQGNSA. The CDR3 protein is CASSLGTANSPLHF. The CDR3 DNA follows: TGTGCCAGCAGCTTAGGGACAGCAAATTCACCCCTCCACTTT.

The V call is TRBV19, the J call TRBJ1-1; maybe TRBD1 (5 bases). The CDR3 extends over 16 amino acids. The germline V gene encodes CDR1 LNHDA and CDR2 SQIVND (reference sequence). The ends were cut back, 3 bases at V and 4 bases at J, with 18 bases in the middle. CDR3 in amino acids: CASSIIPISGGTEAFF. The CDR3 nucleotides are TGTGCCAGTAGTATCATCCCGATCAGTGGGGGCACTGAAGCTTTCTTT.

The CDR3 DNA sequence: TGTGCCAGCAGTTCGGCAGGCGTTACTAATGAAAAACTGTTTTTT. Translation: CASSSAGVTNEKLFF. This sequence joins TRBV6-2 or TRBV6-3 and TRBJ1-4; D unclear. The V and J ends lost 4 bases and 2 bases respectively, with 11 bases between them. The CDR3 sequence is 15 residues long. The germline V gene has CDR1 MNHEY and CDR2 SVGEGT.

J is TRBJ2-1 and V is TRBV19, with D possibly being TRBD1 (5 bases). The CDR3 extends over 14 amino acids. Per the germline V gene, CDR1 is LNHDA and CDR2 is SQIVND (reference sequence). V was clipped by 3 bases and J by 5 bases, with 11 bases between them. CDR3 sequence reads: CASSMLTDNNEQFF. The CDR3 nucleotides are TGTGCCAGTAGTATGCTGACAGACAACAATGAGCAGTTCTTC. Combining the CDR3 with reference TRBV19 and TRBJ2-1 gives the whole variable domain DGGITQSPKYLFRKEGQNVTLSCEQNLNHDAMYWYRQDPGQGLRLIYYSQIVNDFQKGDIAEGYSVSREKKESFPLTVTSAQKNPTAFYLCASSMLTDNNEQFFGPGTRLTVL.

The chain employs TRBV19 and TRBJ1-5, with a weak D call TRBD1 (6 bases). This CDR3 region has 18 residues. Trimming shortened V by 2 bases and J by 1 base, and 18 bases separated the two germline ends. Germline CDR1 reads LNHDA; CDR2 reads SQIVND (reference sequence). For the CDR3, the DNA is TGTGCCAGTAGTATATATCACAGGGCTCGAAAGAGCAATCAGCCCCAGCATTTT. Translated: CASSIYHRARKSNQPQHF.

V and J are TRBV5-5 and TRBJ2-7; D not resolved. The CDR3 loop spans 12 amino acids. Germline V gene data show CDR1 as SGHKS and CDR2 as YYEKEE (reference sequence). With 1 base removed from V and 5 bases from J, the gap between germline ends came to 7 bases. The CDR3 nucleotides read TGTGCCAGCAGCTTGTTACCTCACGAGCAGTACTTC. Encoded protein: CASSLLPHEQYF.

The V gene is TRBV5-1, the J gene TRBJ2-5; 9 nucleotides align to TRBD2. CDR1 is SGHRS and CDR2 is YFSETQ in the germline V gene. V lost 7 bases and J lost 1; bases outside the gene matches: 8. This CDR3 is built from 15 residues. In DNA, the CDR3 is TGCGCCAGCCAAGGGAGCGGGGGGCCCCAAGAGACCCAGTACTTC. It translates to CASQGSGGPQETQYF.

The V and J genes are TRBV6-5 and TRBJ1-5; D gene unclear. Per germline, CDR1 MNHEY and CDR2 SVGAGI. The CDR3 runs 13 residues. V was clipped by 8 bases and J by 1 base, with 9 bases between them. The CDR3 sequence: CASSRMSNQPQHF. The CDR3 nucleotides read TGTGCCAGCTCTCGGATGAGCAATCAGCCCCAGCATTTT.